Below are 21 T cell receptor beta chains sequenced from a single sample in a study of T cell repertoires in cytomegalovirus infection. TCRdb analysed the reads with MiXCR anew, one entry per CDR3 protein. The sample carries around 310,000 distinct CDR3 sequences, roughly 17% recorded once. Sequenced material: PBMCs. These receptors originate from a human donor in good health (CMV status not recorded). Some clones in this sample may be carry-over from other donors' samples.

This clonotype was found a few times. The V and J genes are TRBV19 and TRBJ2-1; D is unclear. This CDR3 spans 14 amino acids. The V gene lost 3 bases and the J gene lost 3 bases, with 9 bases spanning the gap. Germline CDR1 LNHDA, CDR2 SQIVND (reference sequence). For the CDR3, the DNA is TGTGCCAGTAGTATGGGCTGGGACTACAATGAGCAGTTCTTC. This encodes CASSMGWDYNEQFF.

The chain combines TRBV19 with TRBJ2-5, with TRBD1 as a possible D gene (6 bases). This CDR3 has 15 residues. The V gene lost 8 bases and the J gene lost 1 base, with 17 bases spanning the gap. CDR1 LNHDA and CDR2 SQIVND come from the germline V gene (reference sequence). In nucleotides, the CDR3 is TGTGCCAGTCGACCGATTGGACAGACCCAAGAGACCCAGTACTTC. Protein product: CASRPIGQTQETQYF.

V is TRBV10-3 and J is TRBJ2-1, with D possibly TRBD2 on 5 matching bases. The CDR3 is made up of 15 amino acids. V was pared by 4 bases and J by 4 bases, with 14 bases between. Germline V CDR1 and CDR2: ENHRY, SYGVKD. Written as DNA, the CDR3 is TGTGCCATCAGTGTCTCTAGCCTAAATTACAATGAGCAGTTCTTC. The encoded protein is CAISVSSLNYNEQFF.

The genes are TRBV15 and TRBJ1-3, with D hard to call. This CDR3 region has 17 residues. Germline loops: CDR1 LNHNV, CDR2 YYDKDF (reference sequence). Between the trimmed V and J ends, which lost 0 bases and 2 bases, there was a span of 14 bases. CDR3 protein: CATSRDSSRRAGNTIYF. CDR3 sequence (DNA): TGTGCCACCAGCAGAGATTCGTCAAGGCGGGCTGGAAACACCATATATTTT.

This clonotype was seen at least ten times. V is TRBV7-3 and J is TRBJ2-2; no clear D. Germline V CDR1 and CDR2: SGHTA, FQGTGA. With 5 bases removed from V and 6 bases from J, the gap between germline ends came to 13 bases. This CDR3 has 14 residues. CDR3: CASSPDGRAGELFF. The CDR3 DNA is TGTGCCAGCAGCCCGGACGGCCGCGCCGGGGAGCTGTTTTTT.

The V call is TRBV6-1, the J call TRBJ2-1; D gene uncertain. The V and J ends lost 0 bases and 2 bases respectively, with 2 bases between them. The CDR3 has 13 amino acids. In germline, CDR1 is MNHNS, CDR2 SASEGT. For the CDR3, the DNA is TGTGCCAGCAGTGAAGCGACCTACAATGAGCAGTTCTTC. Amino acid sequence: CASSEATYNEQFF.

In this sample, this clonotype turned up many times. The chain is built from TRBV11-2 and TRBJ2-7; tentative D call: TRBD1 (6 bases). Looked up from germline, CDR1 is SGHAT and CDR2 is FQNNGV. The CDR3 sequence is 14 residues long. The V gene lost 3 bases and the J gene lost 2 bases, with 11 bases spanning the gap. The DNA of the CDR3 is TGTGCCAGCAGCTTTGACAGGATCACCTACGAGCAGTACTTC. This gives the protein CASSFDRITYEQYF. The full variable domain, its missing parts supplied by reference TRBV11-2 and TRBJ2-7, is EAGVAQSPRYKIIEKRQSVAFWCNPISGHATLYWYQQILGQGPKLLIQFQNNGVVDDSQLPKDRFSAERLKGVDSTLKIQPAKLEDSAVYLCASSFDRITYEQYFGPGTRLTVT.

This clonotype has at least ten counts. The CDR3 bases are TGTGCCAGCAGTTTAGCCCAGGGGGCTGGGGATACGCAGTATTTT. The encoded protein is CASSLAQGAGDTQYF. The rearrangement joins TRBV12-3 or TRBV12-4 to TRBJ2-3, with TRBD1 matching over 8 bases. Trimming removed 0 bases from V and 6 bases from J; junction bases left unmatched: 5. The CDR3 runs to 15 residues.

Notes on this clonotype: A single base separates this from a much larger clone, so it may be a read error. The chain has TRBV6-5 and TRBJ1-5; no firm D call. This CDR3 region has 15 residues. Per germline, CDR1 MNHEY and CDR2 SVGAGI. The CDR3 DNA is TGTGGCAGCAGTTATTCCGGGATCGGCAATCAGCCCCAGCATTTT. Protein sequence: CGSSYSGIGNQPQHF.

This clonotype has only a few counts. V usage is TRBV4-2 and J usage is TRBJ1-1; D unresolved. The CDR3 totals 15 residues. Deletions cut 5 bases from V and 0 bases from J, with 13 bases between. CDR1 is LGHNA and CDR2 is YNFKEQ in the germline V gene. CDR3: CASSESSLMNTEAFF. CDR3 sequence (DNA): TGTGCCAGCAGCGAGTCTAGTCTGATGAACACTGAAGCTTTCTTT.

J is TRBJ2-1 and V is TRBV28; TRBD2 is a possible D gene (5 bases). Per the germline V gene, CDR1 is MDHEN and CDR2 is SYDVKM. The CDR3 runs to 14 residues. Trimming removed 1 base from V and 16 bases from J, with 20 bases in between. The CDR3 spells CASSLSRGSPERFF. In nucleotides, the CDR3 is TGTGCCAGCAGTTTATCCCGAGGGAGCCCAGAGAGATTCTTC.

This clonotype was seen repeatedly, ten times or more. The V gene is TRBV7-9, the J gene TRBJ2-6; D is unclear. Germline values: CDR1 SEHNR, CDR2 FQNEAQ (reference sequence). This CDR3 is built from 14 residues. Trimming pared 6 bases from V and 2 bases from J, leaving 8 bases between. For the CDR3, the DNA is TGTGCCAGCAGTGGCAGCGCTGGGGCCAACGTCCTGACTTTC. Translation gives CASSGSAGANVLTF.

Many counts were recorded for this clonotype. The chain is built from TRBV6-6 and TRBJ1-6, with D possibly being TRBD1 (5 bases). This CDR3 contains 14 residues. The V gene lost 4 bases and the J gene lost 8 bases, with 12 bases spanning the gap. CDR1 is MNHNY and CDR2 is SVGAGI in the germline V gene (reference sequence). The CDR3 here is CASSFDRNYSPLHF. The CDR3 coding sequence is TGTGCCAGCAGTTTCGACAGAAATTATTCACCCCTCCACTTT.

This clonotype was seen many times. The chain joins TRBV12-3 or TRBV12-4 to TRBJ1-1; the D gene is possibly TRBD1 (5 bases). The CDR3 extends over 13 amino acids. V lost 3 bases and J lost 4, with 9 bases in between. The CDR3 DNA sequence: TGTGCCAGCAGTTTCACAGGCTTCACTGAAGCTTTCTTT. Residues: CASSFTGFTEAFF.

This clonotype was detected ten times or more. Here the CDR3 reads CAITAINTGELFF. CDR3 DNA sequence: TGTGCCATCACCGCAATTAACACCGGGGAGCTGTTTTTT. The gene calls are TRBV10-3 and TRBJ2-2; D remains ambiguous. V was trimmed by 7 bases and J by 2 bases, leaving 8 bases between them. CDR1 is ENHRY, CDR2 SYGVKD, per germline. There are 13 residues in the CDR3.

This clonotype came up many times. The chain carries TRBV6-1 and TRBJ2-4; 10 nucleotides match TRBD1. The CDR3 extends over 15 amino acids. V was clipped by 4 bases and J by 5 bases; unmatched bases: 5. CDR1 and CDR2 from the germline V gene are MNHNS and SASEGT. The CDR3: CASSGAGTGENIQYF. The CDR3 DNA follows: TGTGCCAGCAGTGGGGCCGGGACAGGGGAAAACATTCAGTACTTC.

The V call is TRBV29-1, the J call TRBJ2-1; a weak D match, TRBD2 (7 bases). The CDR3 totals 17 residues. From germline, CDR1 is SQVTM and CDR2 ANQGSEA. Trimming pared 0 bases from V and 1 base from J, leaving 16 bases between. The CDR3 sequence is CSVEDEGGLGSYNEQFF. The CDR3 bases are TGCAGCGTTGAAGACGAGGGGGGGCTAGGGTCCTACAATGAGCAGTTCTTC.

This clonotype was counted ten times or more. The rearrangement uses TRBV28 and TRBJ2-7, with TRBD1 identical over 11 bases. This CDR3 comprises 14 residues. The J segment lost 3 bases and the V segment lost 9 bases, leaving 7 bases of the junction unmatched. Germline V CDR1 and CDR2: MDHEN, SYDVKM. CDR3 sequence: CASTRDRGIYEQYF. CDR3 in DNA: TGTGCCAGTACCCGGGACAGGGGGATCTACGAGCAGTACTTC.

This clonotype was recorded many times. The V gene is TRBV7-9, the J gene TRBJ2-3; D is uncertain. The ends were cut back, 1 base at V and 4 bases at J, with 3 bases in the middle. The germline CDR1 and CDR2 sequences are SEHNR and FQNEAQ (reference sequence). This CDR3 is built from 12 residues. The CDR3: CASSLGADTQYF. CDR3 DNA sequence: TGTGCCAGCAGCTTAGGGGCAGATACGCAGTATTTT.

Worth noting for this clonotype: A much larger clone differs by one base, so this may be a read error. CDR3 nucleotides: TGTGCCAACAGCAAGATCCGGGACAGGGACGAAAAACTGTTTTTT. This gives the protein CANSKIRDRDEKLFF. The chain combines TRBV7-2 with TRBJ1-4; 9 nucleotides align to TRBD1. Germline V gives CDR1 SGHTA, CDR2 FQGNSA. The CDR3 has 15 residues.

This clonotype was counted ten times or more. The chain carries TRBV7-6 and TRBJ2-5, with 9 bases aligning to TRBD1. Germline loops: CDR1 SGHVS, CDR2 FNYEAQ. The CDR3 covers 16 residues. V was clipped by 4 bases and J by 3 bases; unmatched bases: 9. This CDR3 reads CASSSTGQGAEETQYF. The CDR3 DNA reads TGTGCCAGCAGCTCAACGGGACAGGGTGCTGAAGAGACCCAGTACTTC.